The clone carrying this T cell receptor (beta chain) was counted a few times. This sample was included in a study of identical twins. Healthy Caucasians, and only they, were the donors. The CDR3 loop spans 18 amino acids. J gave up 5 bases and V 5 bases, and 16 bases lay outside the gene matches. CDR1 is SGHKS and CDR2 is YYEKEE in the germline V gene (reference sequence). Unique molecular identifiers were present on cDNA, and template switching added a universal primer site. TCRdb processed the 5' RACE reads anew with MiXCR; each CDR3 protein has one entry. The sample holds 300,000 to 350,000 distinct CDR3 sequences, around 12% seen once. This sample also belongs to another study, concerning yellow fever vaccine responses in identical twins.

The chain is built from TRBV5-5 and TRBJ2-5; 12 nucleotides line up with TRBD2. This clonotype originated in a woman under 30 in good health. Sequencing used CD8+ T cells sorted from blood. The CDR3 nucleotides are TGTGCCAGCAGTCTAACTTTGACTAGCGGGGGATTGCGGGAGACCCAGTACTTC. Translation: CASSLTLTSGGLRETQYF.